The 30 T cell receptor beta chains in this list originate from one sample, sequenced in a study of blood T cell repertoires in COVID-19. Assay used: immunoSEQ multiplex PCR; TCRdb lists only in-frame clones, some missing. Of just under 50,000 clones in the sample, 80% to 90% were seen once. Sequenced material: peripheral blood. The receptors shown here come from a human donor in a cohort sampled during active COVID-19.

The chain carries TRBV5-4 and TRBJ2-1; 7 positions agree with TRBD2. Germline loops: CDR1 SGHNT, CDR2 YYREEE (reference sequence). There are 17 residues in the CDR3. V lost 5 bases to trimming and J lost 1 base; unmatched junction nucleotides: 12. As DNA, the CDR3 is TGTGCCAGCAGACCCCTGGGAGGACTAGTGTCCTACAATGAGCAGTTCTTC. Its translation: CASRPLGGLVSYNEQFF.

This clone has just one count. The chain employs TRBV12-5 and TRBJ1-3; 8 nucleotides match TRBD1. The CDR3 covers 14 residues. The germline V gene encodes CDR1 LGHNT and CDR2 FRNRAP. Losses at the gene ends were 6 bases for V and 2 bases for J; bases not matched to a gene: 3. The CDR3 bases are TGTGCTAGTGGCACAGGGGGTACTGGAAACACCATATATTTT. It specifies CASGTGGTGNTIYF.

The chain has TRBV6-2 or TRBV6-3 and TRBJ2-7, with D possibly matching TRBD2 (5 bases). Per the germline V gene, CDR1 is MNHEY and CDR2 is SVGEGT. Trimming pared 2 bases from V and 0 bases from J, leaving 8 bases between. This CDR3 comprises 14 residues. The CDR3 bases are TGTGCCAGCAGTTACGGGAGTGTCTCCTACGAGCAGTACTTC. Encoded protein: CASSYGSVSYEQYF.

The V gene is TRBV5-6, the J gene TRBJ2-7; 9 bases are a match to TRBD2. The CDR3 contains 16 residues. The junction had 4 bases not matched to a gene; V was cut back by 0 bases and J by 0 bases. Germline CDR1 reads SGHDT; CDR2 reads YYEEEE. The CDR3: CASSLGGSGSSYEQYF. The CDR3 DNA follows: TGTGCCAGCAGCTTGGGGGGTAGCGGGAGCTCCTACGAGCAGTACTTC.

The V and J genes are TRBV30 and TRBJ2-7; 8 nucleotides match TRBD1. This CDR3 is 13 amino acids long. The V gene end was trimmed by 3 bases and the J gene end by 4 bases; junction bases not matched to a gene: 5. Germline V lookup: CDR1 GTSNPN, CDR2 SVGIG (reference sequence). The chain's CDR3 is CAWSGQGWYEQYF. DNA for the CDR3: TGTGCCTGGAGCGGACAGGGATGGTACGAGCAGTACTTC. The variable domain in full, completed from reference TRBV30 and TRBJ2-7, reads SQTIHQWPATLVQPVGSPLSLECTVEGTSNPNLYWYRQAAGRGLQLLFYSVGIGQISSEVPQNLSASRPQDRQFILSSKKLLLSDSGFYLCAWSGQGWYEQYFGPGTRLTVT.

In its sample, this clone was seen once. The chain combines TRBV7-8 with TRBJ2-7; the D gene is possibly TRBD2 (6 bases). This CDR3 is built from 13 residues. Germline loops: CDR1 SGHVS, CDR2 FQNEAQ. V gave up 4 bases and J gave up 7 bases, with 14 bases separating them. CDR3 amino acids: CASSYIFGGEQYF. The CDR3 DNA sequence: TGTGCCAGCAGCTACATATTTGGGGGGGAGCAGTACTTC.

The rearrangement joins TRBV7-2 to TRBJ2-1; maybe TRBD2 (5 bases). This CDR3 has 14 amino acids. V lost 9 bases and J lost 4, with 16 bases in between. Per germline, CDR1 SGHTA and CDR2 FQGNSA. The CDR3 is CASRGVAQYNEQFF. The CDR3 nucleotides are TGTGCCAGTCGTGGAGTAGCGCAATACAATGAGCAGTTCTTC. The entire variable domain, with the rest obtained from reference TRBV7-2 and TRBJ2-1, is as follows: GAGVSQSPSNKVTEKGKDVELRCDPISGHTALYWYRQSLGQGLEFLIYFQGNSAPDKSGLPSDRFSAERTGGSVSTLTIQRTQQEDSAVYLCASRGVAQYNEQFFGPGTRLTVL.

This chain uses TRBV9 with TRBJ1-4, with 7 bases fitting TRBD1. Germline CDR1 SGDLS, CDR2 YYNGEE. This CDR3 has 16 amino acids. The ends lost 0 bases at V and 6 bases at J; junction bases unmatched: 8. Here the CDR3 reads CASSVGGQTKYEKLFF. The CDR3 DNA is TGTGCCAGCAGCGTAGGGGGACAGACGAAGTATGAAAAACTGTTTTTT.

The chain couples TRBV18 to TRBJ1-2; a possible D gene is TRBD1 (5 bases). Per germline, CDR1 KGHSH and CDR2 LQKENI. Between the trimmed V and J ends, which lost 0 bases and 4 bases, there was a span of 9 bases. The CDR3 runs to 14 residues. The CDR3 bases are TGTGCCAGCTCACCACCGGCAGGGCCCTATGGCTACACCTTC. It yields the protein CASSPPAGPYGYTF.

V and J are TRBV28 and TRBJ2-3; TRBD2 matches 9 bases. The V and J ends lost 3 bases and 4 bases, in that order; junction bases with no gene match: 5. CDR1 and CDR2 (germline): MDHEN, SYDVKM. The CDR3 has 15 residues. In DNA, the CDR3 is TGTGCCAGCAGTTTCCAAGCGGGGGGCGCAGATACGCAGTATTTT. Protein product: CASSFQAGGADTQYF.

The CDR3 sequence: CAWSARPGTGINTGELFF. The CDR3 DNA reads as TGTGCCTGGAGTGCCCGTCCCGGGACAGGGATCAACACCGGGGAGCTGTTTTTT. The chain is built from TRBV30 and TRBJ2-2; 9 bases align to TRBD1. This CDR3 has 18 residues. Trimming removed 1 base from V and 2 bases from J; junction bases left unmatched: 11. Germline V gene lookup returns CDR1 GTSNPN and CDR2 SVGIG (reference sequence). The full variable domain, rest sourced from reference TRBV30 and TRBJ2-2, is SQTIHQWPATLVQPVGSPLSLECTVEGTSNPNLYWYRQAAGRGLQLLFYSVGIGQISSEVPQNLSASRPQDRQFILSSKKLLLSDSGFYLCAWSARPGTGINTGELFFGEGSRLTVL.

V usage is TRBV7-3 and J usage is TRBJ2-1; TRBD2 matches 8 bases. This CDR3 has 19 residues. Germline-derived CDR1 and CDR2 are SGHTA and FQGTGA. The V gene end was trimmed by 5 bases and the J gene end by 0 bases; junction bases not matched to a gene: 15. DNA of the CDR3: TGTGCCAGCAGCGGAGGAACTAGCGGACCGCCTGGCTCCTACAATGAGCAGTTCTTC. Protein: CASSGGTSGPPGSYNEQFF.

J is TRBJ2-1 and V is TRBV6-1, with a possible D match to TRBD2 (6 bases). Per germline, CDR1 MNHNS and CDR2 SASEGT. The CDR3 runs to 17 residues. V lost 3 bases to trimming and J lost 0 bases, with 15 bases between them. The CDR3 loop reads CASSDYSGGSSYNEQFF. CDR3 DNA sequence: TGTGCCAGCAGTGACTATAGCGGAGGAAGCTCCTACAATGAGCAGTTCTTC.

The chain uses TRBV3-1 (or the pseudogene TRBV3-2) and TRBJ2-3, with 8 bases lining up with TRBD1. Trimming at V came to 1 base and at J to 0 bases, leaving 3 bases not matched to a gene. Germline V gene lookup returns CDR1 LGHDT and CDR2 YNNKEL (reference sequence). This CDR3 has 16 amino acids. CDR3: CASSQGDRTSTDTQYF. CDR3 nucleotide sequence: TGTGCCAGCAGCCAAGGGGACAGGACCAGCACAGATACGCAGTATTTT.

This clone turned up a few times. The chain links TRBV7-3 to TRBJ2-7; the match to TRBD1 covers 10 bases. CDR1 and CDR2 (germline): SGHTA, FQGTGA. The V and J ends lost 6 bases and 0 bases, in that order; junction bases with no gene match: 5. The CDR3 loop spans 15 amino acids. CDR3 coding DNA: TGTGCCAGCAGTCGGACAGGGGGAGACTCCTACGAGCAGTACTTC. Its translation: CASSRTGGDSYEQYF.

The chain has TRBV10-1 and TRBJ2-5; 10 bases fit TRBD2. CDR3 length: 16 residues. With V trimmed by 0 bases and J by 1 base, 2 bases remained unmatched. CDR1 and CDR2 (germline): WNHNN, SYGVQD (reference sequence). The DNA of the CDR3 is TGCGCCAGCAGTGAGTCACTAGCGGGGCTCCAAGAGACCCAGTACTTC. It encodes CASSESLAGLQETQYF.

The rearrangement uses TRBV4-3 and TRBJ2-2; TRBD1 matches 8 bases. This CDR3 is built from 17 residues. CDR1 LGHNA and CDR2 YSLEER come from the germline V gene. V shed 2 bases, J shed 0 bases, and the junction held 5 bases outside the gene matches. The CDR3 bases are TGCGCCAGCAGCCAACCCCGGACAGGGTCGAACACCGGGGAGCTGTTTTTT. Translated, it gives CASSQPRTGSNTGELFF.

In its sample, this clone is medium-sized. The chain is built from TRBV21-1 and TRBJ2-2; TRBD1 is the table's D call and was not checked against the DNA. TRBV21-1 is a pseudogene locus. The CDR3 consists of 12 residues. CDR3 residues: CASRQGAGELFF. CDR3 nucleotide sequence: TGTGCCAGTCGACAGGGTGCCGGGGAGCTGTTTTTT.

The V call is TRBV3-1 (or the pseudogene TRBV3-2), the J call TRBJ1-2; possibly TRBD1 for D (5 bases). This CDR3 region has 16 residues. Between the trimmed V and J ends, which lost 2 bases and 0 bases, there was a span of 13 bases. Germline values: CDR1 LGHDT, CDR2 YNNKEL (reference sequence). The CDR3 DNA sequence: TGTGCCAGCAGCCAACACGGGGGTGCCCCTAACTATGGCTACACCTTC. Amino acid sequence: CASSQHGGAPNYGYTF.

The V call is TRBV5-6, the J call TRBJ1-5; the D gene is possibly TRBD1 (5 bases). The V gene lost 1 base and the J gene lost 2 bases, with 10 bases spanning the gap. The germline V gene encodes CDR1 SGHDT and CDR2 YYEEEE. The CDR3 sequence is 15 residues long. CDR3 amino acids: CASSLSRVGNQPQHF. CDR3 bases: TGTGCCAGCAGCTTGAGCAGGGTTGGCAATCAGCCCCAGCATTTT.

The chain is built from TRBV7-6 and TRBJ1-5, with D maybe TRBD1 (6 bases). The V gene's germline CDR1 is SGHVS and CDR2 FNYEAQ. CDR3 length: 14 residues. V shed 5 bases and J shed 4 bases, with 12 bases lying between them. The CDR3 here is CASSVGTRNQPQHF. DNA for the CDR3: TGTGCCAGCAGCGTCGGGACAAGGAATCAGCCCCAGCATTTT.

The genes are TRBV6-2 or TRBV6-3 and TRBJ2-1; TRBD1 agrees at 7 bases. The CDR3 is 14 residues long. The trim removed 5 bases at V and 6 bases at J, leaving 7 bases unmatched. Per germline, CDR1 MNHEY and CDR2 SVGEGT. DNA for the CDR3: TGTGCCAGCAGTCTAAACCGGGACAGCAATGAGCAGTTCTTC. This sequence encodes CASSLNRDSNEQFF.

The chain employs TRBV28 and TRBJ2-3; D is uncertain. Trimming shortened V by 10 bases and J by 1 base, and 12 bases separated the two germline ends. The germline V gene has CDR1 MDHEN and CDR2 SYDVKM. This CDR3 spans 13 amino acids. The chain's CDR3 is CATALSGTDTQYF. In DNA, the CDR3 is TGTGCCACCGCGCTTTCGGGCACAGATACGCAGTATTTT. Looking up the rest from reference TRBV28 and TRBJ2-3 gives the full variable domain: DVKVTQSSRYLVKRTGEKVFLECVQDMDHENMFWYRQDPGLGLRLIYFSYDVKMKEKGDIPEGYSVSREKKERFSLILESASTNQTSMYLCATALSGTDTQYFGPGTRLTVL.

The chain is built from TRBV6-1 and TRBJ2-1; D may be TRBD2 (6 bases). Per germline, CDR1 MNHNS and CDR2 SASEGT. Trimming removed 3 bases at V and 7 bases at J, with 16 bases between. CDR3 size: 15 residues. The CDR3 nucleotides are TGTGCCAGCAGTGATCAGGACTATCCCGTAAATGAGCAGTTCTTC. Translating it yields CASSDQDYPVNEQFF.

In this sample, this clone turned up a few times. The chain joins TRBV12-3 or TRBV12-4 to TRBJ2-2; D uncertain. V was cut by 3 bases and J by 11 bases, with 4 bases left in between. The CDR3 is 10 amino acids. CDR3 DNA: TGTGCCAGCAGTTTGAGAGAGCTGTTTTTT. Its translation: CASSLRELFF.

V usage is TRBV5-4 and J usage is TRBJ2-7; D unclear. CDR3 length equals 14 residues. CDR1 and CDR2 (germline): SGHNT, YYREEE (reference sequence). The ends were cut back, 0 bases at V and 7 bases at J, with 14 bases in the middle. The CDR3 DNA is TGTGCCAGCAGCTTGGCGGGTATCACCGCTGAGCAGTACTTC. Protein product: CASSLAGITAEQYF.

The chain employs TRBV4-3 and TRBJ2-7, with 10 bases identical to TRBD1. Germline assignment: CDR1 LGHNA and CDR2 YSLEER. The CDR3 spans 14 residues. V lost 1 base, J lost 7 bases, and 4 bases stayed unmatched. CDR3 sequence: CASSQGTGGREQYF. CDR3 DNA sequence: TGCGCCAGCAGCCAAGGGACAGGGGGTCGGGAGCAGTACTTC.

The J gene is TRBJ1-1, the V gene TRBV14; 7 positions agree with TRBD1. V lost 4 bases and J lost 4; bases outside the gene matches: 6. In germline, CDR1 is SGHDN, CDR2 FVKESK. The CDR3 extends over 14 amino acids. In DNA form, the CDR3 reads TGTGCCAGCAGCCTAAACAGGGGCATCACTGAAGCTTTCTTT. Protein: CASSLNRGITEAFF.

V and J are TRBV18 and TRBJ1-4; 8 nucleotides agree with TRBD1. Germline V gene lookup returns CDR1 KGHSH and CDR2 LQKENI. Trimming removed 5 bases from V and 3 bases from J; junction bases left unmatched: 5. The length of the CDR3 is 15 residues. The CDR3 is CASSVTGGSNEKLFF. The CDR3 DNA is TGTGCCAGCTCAGTCACAGGGGGATCTAATGAAAAACTGTTTTTT.

This chain connects TRBV9 to TRBJ2-3, with TRBD2 matching 7 bases. V gave up 3 bases and J gave up 3 bases; unmatched junction bases: 7. This CDR3 has 15 amino acids. Per germline, CDR1 SGDLS and CDR2 YYNGEE. DNA for the CDR3: TGTGCCAGCAGCGGACGTCCTAGCGGAACAGATACGCAGTATTTT. Translating it yields CASSGRPSGTDTQYF.